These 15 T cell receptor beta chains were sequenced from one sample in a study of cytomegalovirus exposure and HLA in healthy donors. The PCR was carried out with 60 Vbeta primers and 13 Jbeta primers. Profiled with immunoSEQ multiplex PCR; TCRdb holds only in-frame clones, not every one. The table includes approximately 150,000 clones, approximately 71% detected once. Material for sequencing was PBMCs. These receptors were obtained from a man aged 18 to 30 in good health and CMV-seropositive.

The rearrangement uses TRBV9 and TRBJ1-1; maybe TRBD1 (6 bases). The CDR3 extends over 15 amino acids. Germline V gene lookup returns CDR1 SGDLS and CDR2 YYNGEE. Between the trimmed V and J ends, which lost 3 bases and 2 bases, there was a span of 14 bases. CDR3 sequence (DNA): TGTGCCAGCAGCGCCAAGACAGGAACCAACACTGAAGCTTTCTTT. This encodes CASSAKTGTNTEAFF.

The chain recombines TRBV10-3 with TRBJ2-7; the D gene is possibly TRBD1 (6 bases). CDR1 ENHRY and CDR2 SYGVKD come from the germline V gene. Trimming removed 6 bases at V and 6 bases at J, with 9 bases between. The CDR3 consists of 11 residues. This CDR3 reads CAIRQGSEQYF. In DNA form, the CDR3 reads TGTGCCATCAGACAGGGTTCCGAGCAGTACTTC.

Here the CDR3 reads CASFTRVGNTIYF. The DNA for the CDR3 is TGTGCCAGCTTTACGAGGGTAGGAAACACCATATATTTT. The chain has TRBV28 and TRBJ1-3; D remains unclear. Germline V gives CDR1 MDHEN, CDR2 SYDVKM. The CDR3 runs 13 residues. Trimming cost V 8 bases and J 4 bases, with 12 bases left between them. Combining the CDR3 with reference TRBV28 and TRBJ1-3 gives the whole variable domain DVKVTQSSRYLVKRTGEKVFLECVQDMDHENMFWYRQDPGLGLRLIYFSYDVKMKEKGDIPEGYSVSREKKERFSLILESASTNQTSMYLCASFTRVGNTIYFGEGSWLTVV.

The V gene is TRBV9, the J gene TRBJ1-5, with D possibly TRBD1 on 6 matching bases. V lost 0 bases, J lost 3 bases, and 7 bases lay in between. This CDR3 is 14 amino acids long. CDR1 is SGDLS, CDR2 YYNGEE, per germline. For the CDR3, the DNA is TGTGCCAGCAGCGTAGGGGACACCAATCAGCCCCAGCATTTT. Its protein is CASSVGDTNQPQHF.

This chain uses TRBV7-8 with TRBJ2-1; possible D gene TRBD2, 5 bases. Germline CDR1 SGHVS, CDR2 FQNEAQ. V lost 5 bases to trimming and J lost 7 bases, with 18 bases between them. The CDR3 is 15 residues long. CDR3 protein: CASSPYRERGNEQFF. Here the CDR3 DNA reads TGTGCCAGCAGCCCCTATAGGGAGAGAGGAAATGAGCAGTTCTTC.

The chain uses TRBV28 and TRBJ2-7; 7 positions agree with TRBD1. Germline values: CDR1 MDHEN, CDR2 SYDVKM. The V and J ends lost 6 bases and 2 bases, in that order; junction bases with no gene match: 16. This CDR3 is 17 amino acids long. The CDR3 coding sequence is TGTGCCAGCAGCCGGACAGGCGATGGGAATGTTGCCTACGAGCAGTACTTC. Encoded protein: CASSRTGDGNVAYEQYF.

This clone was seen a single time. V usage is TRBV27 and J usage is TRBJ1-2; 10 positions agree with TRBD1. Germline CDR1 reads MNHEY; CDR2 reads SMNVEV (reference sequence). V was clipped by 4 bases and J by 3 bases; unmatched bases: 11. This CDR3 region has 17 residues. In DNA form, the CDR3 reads TGTGCCAGCAGTTCCCTGACAGGGGGCGTAGGGTACTATGGCTACACCTTC. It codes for CASSSLTGGVGYYGYTF.

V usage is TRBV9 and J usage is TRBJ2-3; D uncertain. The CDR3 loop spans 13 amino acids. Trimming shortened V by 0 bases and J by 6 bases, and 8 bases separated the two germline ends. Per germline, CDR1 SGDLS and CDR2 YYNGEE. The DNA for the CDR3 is TGTGCCAGCAGCGTAGGGCCCTCGGATACGCAGTATTTT. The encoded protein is CASSVGPSDTQYF.

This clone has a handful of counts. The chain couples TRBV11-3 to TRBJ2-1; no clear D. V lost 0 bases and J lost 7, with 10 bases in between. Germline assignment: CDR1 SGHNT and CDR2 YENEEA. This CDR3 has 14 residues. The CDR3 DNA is TGTGCCAGCAGCTTAGATCCTCCACTAAATGAGCAGTTCTTC. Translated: CASSLDPPLNEQFF.

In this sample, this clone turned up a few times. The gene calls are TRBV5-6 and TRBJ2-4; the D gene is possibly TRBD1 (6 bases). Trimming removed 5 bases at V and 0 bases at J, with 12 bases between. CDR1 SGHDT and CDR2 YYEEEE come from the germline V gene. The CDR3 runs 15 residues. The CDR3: CASRDSRKAKNIQYF. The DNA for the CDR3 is TGTGCCAGCAGGGACAGCCGTAAAGCCAAAAACATTCAGTACTTC.

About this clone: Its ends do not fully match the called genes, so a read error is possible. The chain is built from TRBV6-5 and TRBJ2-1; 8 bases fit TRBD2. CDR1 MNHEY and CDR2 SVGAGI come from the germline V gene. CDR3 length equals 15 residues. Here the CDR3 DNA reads TGTCCCAGCAGTTCGCGACCCGGGAGGGGCAATGAGCAGTTCTTC. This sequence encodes CPSSSRPGRGNEQFF.

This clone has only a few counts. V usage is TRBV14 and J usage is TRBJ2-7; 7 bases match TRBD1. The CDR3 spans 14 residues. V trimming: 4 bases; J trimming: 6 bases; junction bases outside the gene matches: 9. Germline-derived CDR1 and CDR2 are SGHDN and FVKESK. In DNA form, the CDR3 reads TGTGCCAGCAGCCTTGGGGCAGGGGGTTTCGAGCAGTACTTC. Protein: CASSLGAGGFEQYF. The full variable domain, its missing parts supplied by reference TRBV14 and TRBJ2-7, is EAGVTQFPSHSVIEKGQTVTLRCDPISGHDNLYWYRRVMGKEIKFLLHFVKESKQDESGMPNNRFLAERTGGTYSTLKVQPAELEDSGVYFCASSLGAGGFEQYFGPGTRLTVT.

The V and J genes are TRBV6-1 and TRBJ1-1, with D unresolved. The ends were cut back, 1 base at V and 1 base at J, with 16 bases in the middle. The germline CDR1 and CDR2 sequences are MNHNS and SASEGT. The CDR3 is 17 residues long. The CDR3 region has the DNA TGTGCCAGCAGTGAAGACAGAATCGGGAGATGGAACACTGAAGCTTTCTTT. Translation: CASSEDRIGRWNTEAFF.

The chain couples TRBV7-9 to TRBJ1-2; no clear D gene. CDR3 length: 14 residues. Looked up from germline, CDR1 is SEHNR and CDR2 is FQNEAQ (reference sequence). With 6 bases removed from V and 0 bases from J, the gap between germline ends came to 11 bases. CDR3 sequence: CASSMRNSNYGYTF. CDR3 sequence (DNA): TGTGCCAGCAGTATGAGGAATTCTAACTATGGCTACACCTTC.

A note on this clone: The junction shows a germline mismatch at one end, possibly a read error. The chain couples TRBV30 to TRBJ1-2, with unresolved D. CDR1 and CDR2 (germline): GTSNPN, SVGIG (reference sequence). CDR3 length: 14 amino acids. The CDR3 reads CAWSVRVTNYGHTF. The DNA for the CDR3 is TGTGCCTGGAGTGTACGGGTCACGAACTATGGCCACACCTTC.